The 9 T cell receptor beta chains listed next were all sequenced from one sample in a study of blood T cell repertoires in COVID-19. Only in-frame clones appear in the TCRdb table, and some are missing; sequencing was by immunoSEQ multiplex PCR. The data contain 230,000 or so clones, about four fifths of them seen just once; the ten biggest clones take up around 4.4%. Material for sequencing was peripheral blood. The receptors derive from a man aged 45 to 65 with active or convalescent COVID-19.

The chain recombines TRBV3-1 (or the pseudogene TRBV3-2) with TRBJ2-3; no firm D call. Between the trimmed V and J ends, which lost 4 bases and 4 bases, there was a span of 15 bases. This CDR3 has 15 amino acids. Looked up from germline, CDR1 is LGHDT and CDR2 is YNNKEL (reference sequence). This CDR3 reads CASSPAVGLADTQYF. For the CDR3, the DNA is TGTGCCAGCAGCCCCGCGGTTGGTTTGGCAGATACGCAGTATTTT.

The rearrangement uses TRBV13 and TRBJ2-7; D perhaps matches TRBD2 (5 bases). This CDR3 has 15 residues. From germline, CDR1 is PRHDT and CDR2 FYEKMQ (reference sequence). V was shortened by 5 bases and J by 0 bases, with 14 bases between the two germline ends. CDR3 coding DNA: TGTGCCAGCAGCCTTCAACATACTAGCTCCTACGAGCAGTACTTC. It translates to CASSLQHTSSYEQYF. Together with reference TRBV13 and TRBJ2-7, the CDR3 gives the full variable domain: AAGVIQSPRHLIKEKRETATLKCYPIPRHDTVYWYQQGPGQDPQFLISFYEKMQSDKGSIPDRFSAQQFSDYHSELNMSSLELGDSALYFCASSLQHTSSYEQYFGPGTRLTVT.

The gene calls are TRBV5-6 and TRBJ1-5; D gene uncertain. This CDR3 contains 15 residues. V shed 3 bases and J shed 4 bases, with 14 bases lying between them. Per the germline V gene, CDR1 is SGHDT and CDR2 is YYEEEE. CDR3 loop: CASSSLGSGNQPQHF. CDR3 DNA sequence: TGTGCCAGCAGCTCCCTAGGTTCGGGTAATCAGCCCCAGCATTTT.

The chain carries TRBV11-2 and TRBJ2-1, with D possibly matching TRBD2 (7 bases). The germline V gene encodes CDR1 SGHAT and CDR2 FQNNGV. The CDR3 consists of 14 residues. With 8 bases removed from V and 0 bases from J, the gap between germline ends came to 11 bases. The CDR3 loop reads CASCGGFSYNEQFF. The DNA for the CDR3 is TGTGCCAGCTGCGGGGGCTTCTCCTACAATGAGCAGTTCTTC.

The rearrangement uses TRBV27 and TRBJ2-3, with 8 bases lining up with TRBD2. From germline, CDR1 is MNHEY and CDR2 SMNVEV (reference sequence). V gave up 5 bases and J gave up 0 bases; unmatched junction bases: 10. The CDR3 runs to 17 residues. The CDR3 DNA follows: TGTGCCAGCAGTCGGGCGGGGGGCCGACTTAGCACAGATACGCAGTATTTT. It encodes CASSRAGGRLSTDTQYF.

The rearrangement joins TRBV2 to TRBJ1-1, with D possibly matching TRBD1 (5 bases). The CDR3 runs to 17 residues. Germline values: CDR1 SNHLY, CDR2 FYNNEI. V was cut by 6 bases and J by 0 bases, with 20 bases left in between. This chain's CDR3 is CASSAIRVGLMNTEAFF. Written as DNA, the CDR3 is TGTGCCAGCAGCGCTATCAGAGTGGGACTTATGAACACTGAAGCTTTCTTT.

This chain joins TRBV11-2 and TRBJ2-3, with D maybe TRBD1 (5 bases). Per the germline V gene, CDR1 is SGHAT and CDR2 is FQNNGV. This CDR3 has 13 residues. The V end lost 2 bases, the J end lost 4 bases, and 7 bases lay between the germline ends. CDR3 coding DNA: TGTGCCAGCAGCTTAACAGGCCCAGATACGCAGTATTTT. Amino acids: CASSLTGPDTQYF.

The count of this clone is one. The gene calls are TRBV6-1 and TRBJ2-7, with D possibly TRBD1 on 5 matching bases. With 0 bases removed from V and 5 bases from J, the gap between germline ends came to 14 bases. The CDR3 length is 15 residues. The germline CDR1 and CDR2 sequences are MNHNS and SASEGT. The CDR3: CASSEAGRVFDEQYF. DNA of the CDR3: TGTGCCAGCAGTGAAGCGGGCAGGGTCTTCGACGAGCAGTACTTC.

A single count supports this clone. This chain uses TRBV5-1 with TRBJ1-1, with D unclear. CDR3 size: 14 residues. The V end was cut by 0 bases, the J end by 4 bases, with 10 bases between. The germline V gene encodes CDR1 SGHRS and CDR2 YFSETQ. DNA of the CDR3: TGCGCCAGCAGCTTGGAACCACGGGGCACTGAAGCTTTCTTT. Translation: CASSLEPRGTEAFF. Full variable domain (remainder filled in from reference TRBV5-1 and TRBJ1-1): KAGVTQTPRYLIKTRGQQVTLSCSPISGHRSVSWYQQTPGQGLQFLFEYFSETQRNKGNFPGRFSGRQFSNSRSEMNVSTLELGDSALYLCASSLEPRGTEAFFGQGTRLTVV.